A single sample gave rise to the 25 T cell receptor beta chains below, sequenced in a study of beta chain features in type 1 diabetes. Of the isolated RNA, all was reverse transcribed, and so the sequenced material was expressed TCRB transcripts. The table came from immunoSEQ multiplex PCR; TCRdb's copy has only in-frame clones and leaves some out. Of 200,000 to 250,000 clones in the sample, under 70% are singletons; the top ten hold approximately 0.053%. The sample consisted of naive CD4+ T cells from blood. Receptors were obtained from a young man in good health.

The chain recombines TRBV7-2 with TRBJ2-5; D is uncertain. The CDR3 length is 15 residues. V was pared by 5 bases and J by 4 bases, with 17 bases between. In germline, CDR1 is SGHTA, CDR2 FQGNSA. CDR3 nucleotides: TGTGCCAGCAGCCCGGTAGGAGCGTGGGGAGAGACCCAGTACTTC. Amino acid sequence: CASSPVGAWGETQYF.

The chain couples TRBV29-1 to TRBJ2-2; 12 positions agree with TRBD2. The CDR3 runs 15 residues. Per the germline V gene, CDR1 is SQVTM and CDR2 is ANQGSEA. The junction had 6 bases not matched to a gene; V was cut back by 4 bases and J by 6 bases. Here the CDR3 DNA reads TGCAGCGTTGCGTCGACTAGCGGGAGTGCCGGGGAGCTGTTTTTT. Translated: CSVASTSGSAGELFF.

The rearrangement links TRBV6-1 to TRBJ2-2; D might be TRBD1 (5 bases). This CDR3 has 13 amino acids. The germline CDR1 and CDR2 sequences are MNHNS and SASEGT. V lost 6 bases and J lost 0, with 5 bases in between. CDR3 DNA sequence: TGTGCCAGCAGCAGGGCGAACACCGGGGAGCTGTTTTTT. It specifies CASSRANTGELFF.

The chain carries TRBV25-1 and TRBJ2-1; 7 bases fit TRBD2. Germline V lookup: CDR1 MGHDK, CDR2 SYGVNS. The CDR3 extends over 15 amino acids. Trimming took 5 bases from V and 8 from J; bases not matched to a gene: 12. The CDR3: CASSILGGSGDEQFF. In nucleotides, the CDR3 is TGTGCCAGCAGTATTCTTGGCGGGAGCGGCGATGAGCAGTTCTTC.

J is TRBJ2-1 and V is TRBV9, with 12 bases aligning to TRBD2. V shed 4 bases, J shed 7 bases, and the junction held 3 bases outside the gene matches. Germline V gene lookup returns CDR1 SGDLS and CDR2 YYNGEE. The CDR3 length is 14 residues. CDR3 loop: CASSSGTSGNEQFF. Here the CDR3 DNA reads TGTGCCAGCAGCTCTGGGACTAGCGGGAATGAGCAGTTCTTC.

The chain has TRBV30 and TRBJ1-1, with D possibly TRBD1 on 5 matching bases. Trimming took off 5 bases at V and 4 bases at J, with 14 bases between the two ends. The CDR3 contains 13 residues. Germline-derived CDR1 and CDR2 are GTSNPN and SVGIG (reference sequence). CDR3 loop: CAWLRRGSTEAFF. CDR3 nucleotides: TGTGCCTGGCTTAGACGGGGGTCCACTGAAGCTTTCTTT.

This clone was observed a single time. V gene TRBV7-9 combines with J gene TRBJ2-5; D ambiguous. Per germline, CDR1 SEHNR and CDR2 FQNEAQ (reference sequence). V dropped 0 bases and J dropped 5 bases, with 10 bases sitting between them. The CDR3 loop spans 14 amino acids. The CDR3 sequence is CASSLAVARETQYF. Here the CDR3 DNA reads TGTGCCAGCAGCTTAGCGGTAGCCCGGGAGACCCAGTACTTC.

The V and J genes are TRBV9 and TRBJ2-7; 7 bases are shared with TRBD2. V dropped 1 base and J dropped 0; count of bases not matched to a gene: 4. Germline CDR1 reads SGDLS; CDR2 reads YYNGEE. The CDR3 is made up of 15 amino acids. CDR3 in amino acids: CASSVSSGASYEQYF. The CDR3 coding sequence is TGTGCCAGCAGCGTATCCAGCGGGGCCTCCTACGAGCAGTACTTC. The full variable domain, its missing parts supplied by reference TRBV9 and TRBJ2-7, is DSGVTQTPKHLITATGQRVTLRCSPRSGDLSVYWYQQSLDQGLQFLIQYYNGEERAKGNILERFSAQQFPDLHSELNLSSLELGDSALYFCASSVSSGASYEQYFGPGTRLTVT.

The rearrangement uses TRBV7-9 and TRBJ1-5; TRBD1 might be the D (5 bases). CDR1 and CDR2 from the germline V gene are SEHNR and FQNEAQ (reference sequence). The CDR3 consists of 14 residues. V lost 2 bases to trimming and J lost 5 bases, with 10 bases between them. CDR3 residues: CASSLNSGDQPQHF. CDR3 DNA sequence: TGTGCCAGCAGCTTAAATTCGGGGGATCAGCCCCAGCATTTT. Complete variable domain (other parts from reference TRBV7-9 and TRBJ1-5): DTGVSQNPRHKITKRGQNVTFRCDPISEHNRLYWYRQTLGQGPEFLTYFQNEAQLEKSRLLSDRFSAERPKGSFSTLEIQRTEQGDSAMYLCASSLNSGDQPQHFGDGTRLSIL.

The CDR3 is CASSGQLAGGYNEQFF. The DNA for the CDR3 is TGTGCCAGCAGTGGCCAACTAGCGGGAGGGTATAATGAGCAGTTCTTC. The genes are TRBV28 and TRBJ2-1, with 13 bases fitting TRBD2. V dropped 5 bases and J dropped 7; count of bases not matched to a gene: 8. Germline lookup yields CDR1 MDHEN and CDR2 SYDVKM. The CDR3 has 16 amino acids.

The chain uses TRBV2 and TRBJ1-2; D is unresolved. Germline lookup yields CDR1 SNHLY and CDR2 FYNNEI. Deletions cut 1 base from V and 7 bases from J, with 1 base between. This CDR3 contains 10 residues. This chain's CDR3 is CASSEGGYTF. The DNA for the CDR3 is TGTGCCAGCAGTGAAGGTGGCTACACCTTC.

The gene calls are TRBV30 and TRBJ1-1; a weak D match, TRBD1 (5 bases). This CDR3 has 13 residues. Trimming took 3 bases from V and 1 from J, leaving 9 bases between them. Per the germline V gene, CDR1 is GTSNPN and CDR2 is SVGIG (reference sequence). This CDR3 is CAWRGPRNTEAFF. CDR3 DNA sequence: TGTGCCTGGAGGGGACCGAGGAACACTGAAGCTTTCTTT.

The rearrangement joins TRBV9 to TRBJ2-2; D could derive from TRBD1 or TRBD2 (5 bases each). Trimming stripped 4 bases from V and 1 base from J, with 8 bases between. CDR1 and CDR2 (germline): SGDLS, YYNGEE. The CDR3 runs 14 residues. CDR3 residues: CASSPGQNTGELFF. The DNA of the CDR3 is TGTGCCAGCAGCCCGGGGCAGAACACCGGGGAGCTGTTTTTT.

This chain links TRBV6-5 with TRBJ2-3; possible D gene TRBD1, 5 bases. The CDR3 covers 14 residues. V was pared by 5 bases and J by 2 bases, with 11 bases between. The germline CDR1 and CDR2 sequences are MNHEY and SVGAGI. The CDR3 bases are TGTGCCAGCAGTCCCCGACAGTCCACAGATACGCAGTATTTT. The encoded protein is CASSPRQSTDTQYF.

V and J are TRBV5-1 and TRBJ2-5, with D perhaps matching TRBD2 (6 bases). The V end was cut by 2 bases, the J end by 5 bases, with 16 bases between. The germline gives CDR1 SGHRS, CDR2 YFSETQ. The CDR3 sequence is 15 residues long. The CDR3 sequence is CASSFLGGGGETQYF. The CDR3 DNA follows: TGCGCCAGCAGCTTCCTCGGGGGAGGCGGGGAGACCCAGTACTTC. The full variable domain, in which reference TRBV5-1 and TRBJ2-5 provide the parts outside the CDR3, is KAGVTQTPRYLIKTRGQQVTLSCSPISGHRSVSWYQQTPGQGLQFLFEYFSETQRNKGNFPGRFSGRQFSNSRSEMNVSTLELGDSALYLCASSFLGGGGETQYFGPGTRLLVL.

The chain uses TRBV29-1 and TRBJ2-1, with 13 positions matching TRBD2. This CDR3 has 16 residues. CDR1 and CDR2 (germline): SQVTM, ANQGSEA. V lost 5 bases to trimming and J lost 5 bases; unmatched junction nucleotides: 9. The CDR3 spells CSVPTTSGGYHNEQFF. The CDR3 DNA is TGCAGCGTTCCCACGACTAGCGGGGGGTACCACAATGAGCAGTTCTTC.

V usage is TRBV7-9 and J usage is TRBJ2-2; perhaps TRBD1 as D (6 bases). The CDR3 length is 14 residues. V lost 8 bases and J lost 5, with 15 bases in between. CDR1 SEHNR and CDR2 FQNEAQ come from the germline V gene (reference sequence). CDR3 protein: CASPPRTETGELFF. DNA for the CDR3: TGTGCCAGCCCCCCTCGGACAGAAACCGGGGAGCTGTTTTTT.

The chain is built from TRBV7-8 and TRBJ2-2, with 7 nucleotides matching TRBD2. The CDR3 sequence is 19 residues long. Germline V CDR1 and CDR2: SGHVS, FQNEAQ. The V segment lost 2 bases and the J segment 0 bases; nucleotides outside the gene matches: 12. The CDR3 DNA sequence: TGTGCCAGCAGCTTACTGTTGGGGCCTAGCGGACCGAACACCGGGGAGCTGTTTTTT. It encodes CASSLLLGPSGPNTGELFF.

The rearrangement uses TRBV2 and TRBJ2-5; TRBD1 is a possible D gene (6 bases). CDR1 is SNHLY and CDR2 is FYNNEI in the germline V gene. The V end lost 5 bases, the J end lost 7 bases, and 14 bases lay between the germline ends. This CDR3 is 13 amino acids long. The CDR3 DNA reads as TGTGCCAGCAGTCCACAGGGAGCGGCGACCCAGTACTTC. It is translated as CASSPQGAATQYF.

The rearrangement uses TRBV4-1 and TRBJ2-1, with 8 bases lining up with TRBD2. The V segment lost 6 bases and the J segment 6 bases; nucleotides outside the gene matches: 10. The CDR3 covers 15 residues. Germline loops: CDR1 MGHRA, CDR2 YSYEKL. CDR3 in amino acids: CASSPPGGVRNEQFF. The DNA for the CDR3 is TGCGCCAGCAGTCCTCCGGGAGGGGTCCGCAATGAGCAGTTCTTC.

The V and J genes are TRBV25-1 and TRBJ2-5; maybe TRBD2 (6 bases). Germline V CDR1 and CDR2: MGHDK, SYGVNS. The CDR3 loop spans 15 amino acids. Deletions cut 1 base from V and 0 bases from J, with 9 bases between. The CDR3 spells CASSELGGHQETQYF. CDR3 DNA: TGTGCCAGCAGTGAATTGGGAGGACACCAAGAGACCCAGTACTTC.

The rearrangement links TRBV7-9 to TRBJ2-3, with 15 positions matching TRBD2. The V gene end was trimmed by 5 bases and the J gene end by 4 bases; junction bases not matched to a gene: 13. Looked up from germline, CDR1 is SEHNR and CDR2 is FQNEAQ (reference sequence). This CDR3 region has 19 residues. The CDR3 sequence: CASSLGLAGGRTKPDTQYF. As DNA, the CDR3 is TGTGCCAGCAGCCTGGGACTAGCGGGGGGCCGGACCAAGCCAGATACGCAGTATTTT.

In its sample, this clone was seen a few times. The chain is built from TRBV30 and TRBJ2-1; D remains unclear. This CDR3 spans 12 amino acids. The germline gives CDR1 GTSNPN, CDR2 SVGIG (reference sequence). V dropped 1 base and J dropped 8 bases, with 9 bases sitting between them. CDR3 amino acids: CAWSEGTDEQFF. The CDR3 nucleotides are TGTGCCTGGAGTGAGGGAACAGATGAGCAGTTCTTC.

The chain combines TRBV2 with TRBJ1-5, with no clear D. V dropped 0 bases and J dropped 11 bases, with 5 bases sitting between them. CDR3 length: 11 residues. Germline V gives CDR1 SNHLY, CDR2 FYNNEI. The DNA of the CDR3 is TGTGCCAGCAGTGAAGCTGGGTCCCAGCATTTT. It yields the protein CASSEAGSQHF.

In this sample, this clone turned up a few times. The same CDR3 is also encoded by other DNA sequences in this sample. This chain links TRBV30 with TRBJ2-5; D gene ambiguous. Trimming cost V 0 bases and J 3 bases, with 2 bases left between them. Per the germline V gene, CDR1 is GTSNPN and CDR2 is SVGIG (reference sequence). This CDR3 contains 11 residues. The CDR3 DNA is TGTGCCTGGAGTGTCAAAGAGACCCAGTACTTC. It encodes CAWSVKETQYF.